This T cell receptor beta chain was documented in a study of identical twins. Trimming at V came to 5 bases and at J to 5 bases, leaving 9 bases not matched to a gene. Germline CDR1 SEHNR, CDR2 FQNEAQ (reference sequence). This CDR3 region has 15 residues. The sample holds one count of this clonotype. MiXCR was run by TCRdb on the 5' RACE reads, yielding one entry per CDR3 protein. The table lists roughly 720,000 distinct CDR3 sequences, 15% to 20% of them singletons, with around 14% in the top ten. These data also featured in a second study, about T cells expressing NK-cell markers.

Sequencing used PBMCs. This sequence originates from a woman aged 18-29 years in good health. The chain is built from TRBV7-9 and TRBJ2-3, with 8 bases identical to TRBD2. The CDR3 region is CASSLGTRSGDTQYF. The CDR3 DNA sequence: TGTGCCAGCAGCCTCGGGACTAGATCAGGAGATACGCAGTATTTT.